Below, one T cell receptor beta chain is given with its context. TCRdb keeps only in-frame clones here, not all; method: immunoSEQ multiplex PCR. In the table there are some 6,000 clones, 88% of which are singletons. This record comes from a study of blood T cell dynamics during melanoma immunotherapy. Study-level information: Patients with metastatic melanoma got pembrolizumab or nivolumab-ipilimumab as first-line care.

The sample's time point: pre-treatment baseline. Blood was drawn before treatment and at week 3 after checkpoint blockade. The clonotype originates from a human donor with melanoma. The material was blood, obtained from a patient treated with checkpoint blockade.

Here the CDR3 DNA reads TGCGCCAGCAGCTTGGAAACGGTAGTGAACACTGAAGCTTTCTTT. Translating gives CASSLETVVNTEAFF. V gene TRBV5-1 combines with J gene TRBJ1-1, with unresolved D. This CDR3 contains 15 residues. The germline V gene has CDR1 SGHRS and CDR2 YFSETQ. Trimming left V 0 bases short and J 0 bases short, with 9 bases between.